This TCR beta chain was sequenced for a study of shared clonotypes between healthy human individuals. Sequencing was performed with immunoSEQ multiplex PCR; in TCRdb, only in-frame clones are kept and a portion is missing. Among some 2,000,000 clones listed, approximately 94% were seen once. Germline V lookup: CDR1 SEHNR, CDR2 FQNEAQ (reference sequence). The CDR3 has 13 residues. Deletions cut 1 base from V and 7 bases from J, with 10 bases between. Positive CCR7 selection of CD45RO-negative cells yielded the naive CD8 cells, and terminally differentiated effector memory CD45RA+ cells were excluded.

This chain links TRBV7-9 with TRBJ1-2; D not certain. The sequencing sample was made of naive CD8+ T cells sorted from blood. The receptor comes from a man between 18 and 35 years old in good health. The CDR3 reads CASSLVGEGGYTF. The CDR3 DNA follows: TGTGCCAGCAGCTTAGTCGGGGAAGGTGGCTACACCTTC.